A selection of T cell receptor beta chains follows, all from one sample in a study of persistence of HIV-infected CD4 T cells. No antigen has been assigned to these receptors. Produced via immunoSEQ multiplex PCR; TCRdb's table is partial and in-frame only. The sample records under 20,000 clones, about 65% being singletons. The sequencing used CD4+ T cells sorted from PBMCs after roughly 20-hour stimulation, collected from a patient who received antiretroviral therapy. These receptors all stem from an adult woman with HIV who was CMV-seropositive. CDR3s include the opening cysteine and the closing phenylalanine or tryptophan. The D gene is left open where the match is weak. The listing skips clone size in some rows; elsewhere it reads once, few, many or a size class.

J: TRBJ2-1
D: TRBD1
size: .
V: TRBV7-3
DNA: TGTGCCAGCAGCCCCCGGACAGGGGGCTCCTACAATGAGCAGTTCTTC
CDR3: CASSPRTGGSYNEQFF

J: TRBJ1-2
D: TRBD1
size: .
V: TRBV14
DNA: TGTGCCAGCAGCCCGGACAGGGCGGGTGGCTACACCTTC
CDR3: CASSPDRAGGYTF

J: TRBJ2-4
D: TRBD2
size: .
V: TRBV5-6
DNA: TGTGCCAGCAGCGAGGGACTACTCAAAAACATTCAGTACTTC
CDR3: CASSEGLLKNIQYF

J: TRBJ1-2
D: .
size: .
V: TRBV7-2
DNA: TGTGCCAGCAGCTTAGAGGGAGTGAACTATGGCTACACCTTC
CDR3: CASSLEGVNYGYTF

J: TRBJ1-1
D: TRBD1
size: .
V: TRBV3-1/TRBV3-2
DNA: TGTGCCAGCAGCTTCTGGACAGGGGGAAACACTGAAGCTTTCTTT
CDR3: CASSFWTGGNTEAFF

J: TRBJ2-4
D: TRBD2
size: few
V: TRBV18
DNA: TGTGCCAGCTCACCACAGCGGGGGGACATTCAGTACTTC
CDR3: CASSPQRGDIQYF

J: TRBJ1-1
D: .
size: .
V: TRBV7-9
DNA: TGTGCCAGCAGCTTACCAACGGGGGTCAGGAGTGAAGCTTTCTTT
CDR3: CASSLPTGVRSEAFF

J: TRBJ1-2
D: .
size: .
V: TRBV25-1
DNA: TGTGCCAGCAGGGGCGGGCACGGCTACACCTTC
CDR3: CASRGGHGYTF

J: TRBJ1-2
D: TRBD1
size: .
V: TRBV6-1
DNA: TGTGCCAGCAGTGAAGCGCGGACAGGGGGATGGGGCTACACCTTC
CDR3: CASSEARTGGWGYTF

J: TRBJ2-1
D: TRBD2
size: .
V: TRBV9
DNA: TGTGCCAGCAGCGTAGTCATCGGGGGGGCCATCGATGAGCAGTTCTTC
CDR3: CASSVVIGGAIDEQFF

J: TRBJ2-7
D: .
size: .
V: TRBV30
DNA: TGTGCCTGGACCCGAGATCGGACAGCCTACGAGCAGTACTTC
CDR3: CAWTRDRTAYEQYF

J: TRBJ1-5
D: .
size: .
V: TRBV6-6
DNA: TGTGCCAGCAGGGATAGCAATCAGCCCCAGCATTTT
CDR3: CASRDSNQPQHF

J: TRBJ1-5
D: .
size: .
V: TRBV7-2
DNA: TGTGCCAGCAGCTTTGGGCAGGGTAATCAGCCCCAGCATTTT
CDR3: CASSFGQGNQPQHF

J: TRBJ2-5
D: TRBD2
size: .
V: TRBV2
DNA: TGTGCCAGCAGTGAAGCGCGGGGCGGGGGGCTCCAAGAGACCCAGTACTTC
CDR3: CASSEARGGGLQETQYF

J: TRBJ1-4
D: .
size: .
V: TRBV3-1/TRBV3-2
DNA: TGTGCCAGCAGCCAAAATTACGGTGCAACTAATGAAAAACTGTTTTTT
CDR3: CASSQNYGATNEKLFF

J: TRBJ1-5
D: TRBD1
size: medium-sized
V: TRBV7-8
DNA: TGTGCCAGCAGCTTACAGGGGGGGAGCAATCAGCCCCAGCATTTT
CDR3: CASSLQGGSNQPQHF

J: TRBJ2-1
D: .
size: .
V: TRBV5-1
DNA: TGCGCCAGCAGCTTGGTACGGGACGGAGACAATGAGCAGTTCTTC
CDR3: CASSLVRDGDNEQFF

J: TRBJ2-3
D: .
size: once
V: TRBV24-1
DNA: TGTGCCACCGGGGCCGGGGGCTCTGGCACAGATACGCAGTATTTT
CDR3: CATGAGGSGTDTQYF

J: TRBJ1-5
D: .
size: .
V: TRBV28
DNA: TGTGCCAGCAGTTATCCAGGCCGGAGGCAGCCCCAGCATTTT
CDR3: CASSYPGRRQPQHF

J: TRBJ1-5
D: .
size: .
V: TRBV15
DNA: TGTGCCACCAGCAGAGATCATGGGTCAGCTCAGCCCCAGCATTTT
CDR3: CATSRDHGSAQPQHF

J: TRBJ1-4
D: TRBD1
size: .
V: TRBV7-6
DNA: TGTGCCAGCAGCCCCCGACAGGGGAGGAATGAAAAACTGTTTTTT
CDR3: CASSPRQGRNEKLFF

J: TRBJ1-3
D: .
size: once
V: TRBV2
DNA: TGTGCCAGCAGTGAAGACTCTTCCTCTGGAAACACCATATATTTT
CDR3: CASSEDSSSGNTIYF

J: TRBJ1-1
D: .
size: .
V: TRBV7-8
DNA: TGTGCCAGCAGCCCTACCCAGGCGGGGCTCACTGAAGCTTTCTTT
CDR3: CASSPTQAGLTEAFF